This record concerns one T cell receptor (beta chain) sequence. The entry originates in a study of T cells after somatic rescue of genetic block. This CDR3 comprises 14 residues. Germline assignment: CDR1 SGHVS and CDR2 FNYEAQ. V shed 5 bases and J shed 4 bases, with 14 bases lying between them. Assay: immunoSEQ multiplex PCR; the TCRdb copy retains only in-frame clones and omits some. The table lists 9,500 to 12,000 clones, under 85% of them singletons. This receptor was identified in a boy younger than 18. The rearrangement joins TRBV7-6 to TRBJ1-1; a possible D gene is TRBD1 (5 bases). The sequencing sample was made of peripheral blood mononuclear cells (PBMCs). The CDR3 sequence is CASSPNLGGTEAFF. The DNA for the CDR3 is TGTGCCAGCAGCCCTAACCTGGGGGGCACTGAAGCTTTCTTT.